One sample yielded the 14 T cell receptor beta chains listed below, sequenced in a study of Ad26.COV2.S vaccination and SARS-CoV-2 variants. Treatment here: 15 to 20 received Ad26.COV2.S at low or high dose, single or two shots; 5 received placebo; per-sample allocation not given. Following the first vaccine or placebo injection, samples were taken on day 63. Produced via immunoSEQ multiplex PCR; TCRdb's table is partial and in-frame only. The repertoire holds roughly 350,000 clones, with 85% to 90% as singletons. Sequenced here: peripheral blood, sampled in a trial of Ad26.COV2.S vaccine versus placebo. These receptors originate from a person between 18 and 65 years old who received the Ad26.COV2.S COVID-19 vaccine or a placebo.

A note on this clone: The sample holds other DNA sequences that translate to the same CDR3. V is TRBV30 and J is TRBJ2-7; no clear D gene. This CDR3 spans 12 amino acids. With 0 bases removed from V and 3 bases from J, the gap between germline ends came to 6 bases. The V gene's germline CDR1 is GTSNPN and CDR2 SVGIG (reference sequence). In DNA, the CDR3 is TGTGCCTGGAGTGTATCTGGCTACGAGCAGTACTTC. Its protein product is CAWSVSGYEQYF.

The chain employs TRBV28 and TRBJ2-4; the D gene is possibly TRBD1 (5 bases). CDR1 is MDHEN, CDR2 SYDVKM, per germline. The CDR3 spans 15 residues. The ends were cut back, 5 bases at V and 1 base at J, with 12 bases in the middle. CDR3 DNA sequence: TGTGCCAGCAGTATGGGGAACAGGGCCAAAAACATTCAGTACTTC. Protein: CASSMGNRAKNIQYF.

The rearrangement links TRBV5-1 to TRBJ2-3; D is unclear. The CDR3 runs 13 residues. CDR1 is SGHRS and CDR2 is YFSETQ in the germline V gene. V shed 0 bases and J shed 5 bases, with 7 bases lying between them. The CDR3 sequence is CASSLGSVDTQYF. CDR3 in DNA: TGCGCCAGCAGCTTGGGGTCGGTAGATACGCAGTATTTT.

The genes are TRBV28 and TRBJ2-7, with 13 bases fitting TRBD2. This CDR3 spans 22 amino acids. Germline V gene data show CDR1 as MDHEN and CDR2 as SYDVKM. V lost 3 bases and J lost 3; bases outside the gene matches: 23. This CDR3 reads CASSFLTPTSLAGGLDNYEQYF. The CDR3 DNA reads TGTGCCAGCAGTTTCCTGACACCTACCTCACTAGCGGGAGGGCTCGATAACTACGAGCAGTACTTC.

This rearrangement joins TRBV4-2 to TRBJ1-2; D is possibly TRBD1 (5 bases). V was shortened by 5 bases and J by 4 bases, with 26 bases between the two germline ends. The CDR3 runs to 18 residues. Germline CDR1 reads LGHNA; CDR2 reads YNFKEQ. The CDR3 bases are TGTGCCAGCAGCGCCGGATCTGGAGCCACCGGGACCCTCTATGGCTACACCTTC. Translated, it gives CASSAGSGATGTLYGYTF.

The chain uses TRBV2 and TRBJ2-1; 8 nucleotides line up with TRBD2. Per the germline V gene, CDR1 is SNHLY and CDR2 is FYNNEI. The length of the CDR3 is 16 residues. Unmatched junction bases numbered 5, after V lost 3 bases and J lost 1 base. The CDR3 nucleotides are TGTGCCAGCAGTGAGGCCGCTAGCGGGTCCTACAATGAGCAGTTCTTC. Residues: CASSEAASGSYNEQFF.

This chain links TRBV6-5 with TRBJ2-7, with TRBD2 matching over 7 bases. Germline V CDR1 and CDR2: MNHEY, SVGAGI. This CDR3 region has 14 residues. V trimming: 9 bases; J trimming: 2 bases; junction bases outside the gene matches: 10. The CDR3 here is CASATAGPPYEQYF. In nucleotides, the CDR3 is TGTGCCAGTGCTACAGCGGGACCACCCTACGAGCAGTACTTC.

A single count supports this clone. V and J are TRBV27 and TRBJ2-7; 8 nucleotides line up with TRBD1. Unmatched junction bases numbered 4, after V lost 3 bases and J lost 0 bases. Per the germline V gene, CDR1 is MNHEY and CDR2 is SMNVEV (reference sequence). The CDR3 loop spans 15 amino acids. The DNA of the CDR3 is TGTGCCAGCAGTTTCGGACAGGGCTACTCCTACGAGCAGTACTTC. Its protein is CASSFGQGYSYEQYF.

The V call is TRBV29-1, the J call TRBJ1-1; D gene unclear. The ends were cut back, 0 bases at V and 0 bases at J, with 5 bases in the middle. The CDR3 has 13 residues. Germline V CDR1 and CDR2: SQVTM, ANQGSEA. The CDR3 here is CSVEDGMNTEAFF. The CDR3 nucleotides are TGCAGCGTTGAAGACGGTATGAACACTGAAGCTTTCTTT.

This sequence joins TRBV3-1 (or the pseudogene TRBV3-2) and TRBJ2-3; 9 nucleotides align to TRBD2. The V segment lost 1 base and the J segment 6 bases; nucleotides outside the gene matches: 11. Looked up from germline, CDR1 is LGHDT and CDR2 is YNNKEL (reference sequence). The CDR3 is 17 residues long. DNA for the CDR3: TGTGCCAGCAGCCAAGTACATGGCGGGGGGGCCCGGGATACGCAGTATTTT. It encodes CASSQVHGGGARDTQYF.

This chain uses TRBV19 with TRBJ2-3; TRBD1 aligns across 10 bases. The CDR3 contains 17 residues. Germline values: CDR1 LNHDA, CDR2 SQIVND (reference sequence). V lost 5 bases to trimming and J lost 0 bases; unmatched junction nucleotides: 8. Here the CDR3 reads CASSVTGQGWSTDTQYF. The CDR3 DNA sequence: TGTGCCAGTAGTGTAACGGGACAGGGGTGGAGCACAGATACGCAGTATTTT.

The chain combines TRBV24-1 with TRBJ2-1; D is possibly TRBD1 or TRBD2 (6 bases each). V lost 7 bases and J 6 bases, leaving 9 bases between the germline ends. The V gene's germline CDR1 is KGHDR and CDR2 SFDVKD. The CDR3 extends over 12 amino acids. CDR3: CATRGGLNEQFF. The CDR3 DNA is TGTGCCACCAGGGGGGGCCTCAATGAGCAGTTCTTC.

The chain links TRBV6-1 to TRBJ2-1, with D maybe TRBD2 (6 bases). CDR3 size: 14 residues. Trimming cost V 3 bases and J 9 bases, with 15 bases left between them. Germline V gene sequence: CDR1 MNHNS, CDR2 SASEGT. The DNA of the CDR3 is TGTGCCAGCAGTGATCGCGGGGCCGCCCCTGAGCAGTTCTTC. Protein sequence: CASSDRGAAPEQFF.

A remark on this clone: The sample carries other DNA sequences with the same CDR3. The chain is built from TRBV5-1 and TRBJ1-1; D is unclear. The germline CDR1 and CDR2 sequences are SGHRS and YFSETQ. Trimming took off 0 bases at V and 3 bases at J, with 9 bases between the two ends. The CDR3 covers 14 residues. CDR3 nucleotides: TGCGCCAGCAGCTTGGGGGGTTCAGACACTGAAGCTTTCTTT. It translates to CASSLGGSDTEAFF.